These T cell receptor beta chains were read from a single sample in a study of spatial heterogeneity in lung cancer. MiXCR, applied by TCRdb to the 5' RACE reads, yields one record per CDR3 protein. Of some 120,000 distinct CDR3 sequences in the sample, roughly an eighth are singletons; the top ten hold approximately 15%. Material: PBMCs, obtained at follow-up. All receptors come from a male donor with early-stage non-small cell lung cancer. Both conserved end residues are trimmed from each CDR3. Each record gives: CDR3 protein, V gene.

ASSTNYQPQH	TRBV12-3/TRBV12-4
ASSDREAF	TRBV6-6
AISENPNYGYT	TRBV10-3
SAAGRREAYEQY	TRBV20-1
ASSVGLAGVETQY	TRBV9
ASSLDPGASKTQY	TRBV7-2
ASSPEGGPYNEQF	TRBV27
ASTRDRGNTEAF	TRBV6-5
ASSQPPGEGYT	TRBV3-1
ASTGGLGTEAF	TRBV6-5
SVALGQETQY	TRBV29-1
ASSAGTAHNSPLH	TRBV5-1
ASSSPTGRYGYT	TRBV12-3/TRBV12-4
ASSALSGTSQY	TRBV9
ASSTRQGFRDEQF	TRBV19
ASSVGGTRNEQF	TRBV9
ASSFTSGAHTQY	TRBV7-2
ASSQSPPQPQH	TRBV3-1
ASRRDGTSYEQY	TRBV28
SVEDFGGQGVEQY	TRBV29-1
ASSLGGANQPQH	TRBV5-5
SAHSGKNQPQH	TRBV20-1
ASSMIDQPQH	TRBV19
AISPIGSQDTEAF	TRBV10-3
ASSFFANEQF	TRBV7-2
ASSWTGRETQY	TRBV7-2
ASSLVAGALDQY	TRBV7-2
ASSSQGARGYT	TRBV28
ASSQDRDAGANVLT	TRBV4-3
ASSSPAGELF	TRBV5-4
ASSLGGSGNTIY	TRBV12-3/TRBV12-4
ASSVDSVDSPLH	TRBV9
SVDPQGSDTQY	TRBV29-1
ASSSGQRGTQY	TRBV7-9
ASSSGTGEGYT	TRBV5-1
ASSIDRGPYGYT	TRBV12-3/TRBV12-4
ASSPEGINEKLF	TRBV18
ASRNRGQGYEQY	TRBV6-5
ASSLAGGGEQY	TRBV28
ATSDLVKPGTEAF	TRBV24-1
ASSDGSYNSPLH	TRBV10-1
ASSSGLGQGYTGELF	TRBV12-3/TRBV12-4
ASSPGPRETQY	TRBV7-3
ASSQDVGGTLAGYT	TRBV4-3
ASMTGQGSEAF	TRBV28
ASSLDRGPSSNQPQH	TRBV7-3
ASRQNPRGVNQPQH	TRBV27
ASSRNKGTGENSPLH	TRBV4-3
ASSPIGDTQY	TRBV5-4
ASSYADYGYT	TRBV6-5
SALRTSGGPDTQY	TRBV20-1
ASSLERESRRKAF	TRBV7-8
ASSPDSGEQY	TRBV7-2
ASSLAAAVRGHTVPSSYNEQF	TRBV7-9